The 30 T cell receptor beta chains reported below all come from one sample, sequenced in a study of blood T cells in healthy people across ages. With a J-beta primer mix and a sample-barcoded 5' primer, a second PCR ran about 7 to 12 cycles. A single record per CDR3 protein comes from TCRdb applying MiXCR to the 5' RACE reads. The data hold hundreds of thousands of distinct CDR3 sequences, with approximately 35% observed a single time. Input material: blood. The receptors come from a man aged 18 to 30 in good health.

V gene TRBV7-7 combines with J gene TRBJ2-5; the D gene is possibly TRBD2 (5 bases). V lost 1 base and J 4 bases, leaving 13 bases between the germline ends. The CDR3 contains 15 residues. Germline loops: CDR1 SSHAT, CDR2 FNYEAQ (reference sequence). CDR3 protein: CASSLGEGTGETQYF. The CDR3 nucleotides read TGTGCCAGCAGCTTAGGCGAGGGAACTGGAGAGACCCAGTACTTC.

The chain uses TRBV7-3 and TRBJ1-6, with D possibly TRBD1 on 5 matching bases. This CDR3 contains 13 residues. Trimming removed 1 base from V and 10 bases from J, with 8 bases in between. Germline V gives CDR1 SGHTA, CDR2 FQGTGA. CDR3 sequence (DNA): TGTGCCAGCAGCTTAAAGGGGCTCTCACCCCTCCACTTT. It specifies CASSLKGLSPLHF.

This clonotype showed up many times. The rearrangement joins TRBV7-3 to TRBJ1-5; D is perhaps TRBD1 (5 bases). Germline V gene data show CDR1 as SGHTA and CDR2 as FQGTGA. This CDR3 has 14 amino acids. Trimming stripped 2 bases from V and 5 bases from J, with 10 bases between. The chain's CDR3 is CASSLGPGDQPQHF. The CDR3 region has the DNA TGTGCCAGCAGCTTAGGGCCGGGGGATCAGCCCCAGCATTTT.

As DNA, the CDR3 is TGTGCCAGCAGTGAATTATACGGGACGGGTGCCTACGAGCAGTACTTC. The encoded protein is CASSELYGTGAYEQYF. This chain connects TRBV6-1 to TRBJ2-4; D possibly matches TRBD1 or TRBD2 (5 bases each). The J call may be faulty, since TRBJ2-7 better matches the DNA end. This CDR3 comprises 16 residues. CDR1 MNHNS and CDR2 SASEGT come from the germline V gene.

This clonotype came up a few times. J is TRBJ2-3 and V is TRBV6-5; D is tentatively TRBD1 or TRBD2 (5 bases each). V gave up 7 bases and J gave up 2 bases, with 13 bases separating them. Looked up from germline, CDR1 is MNHEY and CDR2 is SVGAGI. This CDR3 region has 14 residues. The CDR3 coding sequence is TGTGCCAGCAAACCCCGGGGCCCCACAGATACGCAGTATTTT. This gives the protein CASKPRGPTDTQYF.

For the CDR3, the DNA is TGTGCCAGCAGCCAAGATTGGCCAGGGGGCTATCAGCCCCAGCATTTT. It specifies CASSQDWPGGYQPQHF. The chain carries TRBV3-1 and TRBJ1-5; TRBD1 matches at 8 bases. In germline, CDR1 is LGHDT, CDR2 YNNKEL (reference sequence). V lost 0 bases to trimming and J lost 5 bases; unmatched junction nucleotides: 6. This CDR3 is built from 16 residues.

This clonotype has just a few counts. This sequence joins TRBV6-5 and TRBJ2-1; no definite D call. The V end was cut by 0 bases, the J end by 7 bases, with 10 bases between. In germline, CDR1 is MNHEY, CDR2 SVGAGI. The CDR3 is made up of 14 amino acids. The CDR3 loop reads CASSYSVGWNEQFF. The CDR3, as DNA: TGTGCCAGCAGTTACTCCGTGGGGTGGAATGAGCAGTTCTTC.

The sample holds many counts of this clonotype. One end of the junction is discordant with germline, which a read error may explain. The genes are TRBV4-2 and TRBJ2-7, with 8 positions matching TRBD1. This CDR3 is 14 amino acids long. The germline CDR1 and CDR2 sequences are LGHNA and YNFKEQ. The CDR3 bases are TGCGCCAGCAGCCAAGGACAGGGCTCCTACGAGCAGTACTTC. Protein product: CASSQGQGSYEQYF.

This clonotype came up a few times. This chain joins TRBV29-1 and TRBJ1-4; the match to TRBD1 covers 7 bases. From germline, CDR1 is SQVTM and CDR2 ANQGSEA. V lost 7 bases to trimming and J lost 11 bases; unmatched junction nucleotides: 16. The CDR3 loop spans 14 amino acids. The CDR3 bases are TGCAGCGCCAGGATGGACAGGTCGAGTGAGAAACTGTTTTTT. Protein sequence: CSARMDRSSEKLFF.

The chain has TRBV7-9 and TRBJ2-1; unclear D gene. Trimming took 5 bases from V and 7 from J, leaving 15 bases between them. The CDR3 is made up of 14 amino acids. Germline V lookup: CDR1 SEHNR, CDR2 FQNEAQ (reference sequence). CDR3 coding DNA: TGTGCCAGCAGCATAAGGGCCTCTGGGAATGAGCAGTTCTTC. Its translation: CASSIRASGNEQFF.

In its sample, this clonotype was seen many times. The rearrangement joins TRBV10-3 to TRBJ2-4, with D perhaps given as TRBD1 or TRBD2 (5 bases each). V lost 0 bases, J lost 0 bases, and 9 bases lay in between. The CDR3 loop spans 16 amino acids. Germline V gene lookup returns CDR1 ENHRY and CDR2 SYGVKD. CDR3 DNA: TGTGCCATCAGTGAGTCGGGGGTTCTAGCCAAAAACATTCAGTACTTC. As protein: CAISESGVLAKNIQYF.

This clonotype was counted many times. The V gene is TRBV29-1, the J gene TRBJ1-1; D unclear. In germline, CDR1 is SQVTM, CDR2 ANQGSEA. This CDR3 region has 12 residues. V lost 3 bases, J lost 1 base, and 6 bases lay in between. The CDR3 coding sequence is TGCAGCGTTGATGGGCGGAACACTGAAGCTTTCTTT. It specifies CSVDGRNTEAFF.

The chain couples TRBV15 to TRBJ2-7; a weak D match, TRBD1 (5 bases). V lost 4 bases and J 0 bases, leaving 7 bases between the germline ends. The CDR3 runs 13 residues. Germline loops: CDR1 LNHNV, CDR2 YYDKDF (reference sequence). The CDR3 region has the DNA TGTGCCACCAGCAAGGGGATCTCCTACGAGCAGTACTTC. This gives the protein CATSKGISYEQYF.

Comments on this clonotype: Germline is not matched at one junction end, which may reflect a read error. V gene TRBV5-1 combines with J gene TRBJ2-1, with no clear D. This CDR3 has 11 residues. The germline V gene encodes CDR1 SGHRS and CDR2 YFSETQ. Written as DNA, the CDR3 is TGCGCCAGCAACTTGGGCGATGAGCAGTTCTTC. Amino acids: CASNLGDEQFF.

This chain joins TRBV12-3 or TRBV12-4 and TRBJ2-3, with 7 positions matching TRBD2. There are 13 residues in the CDR3. With 8 bases clipped from V and 4 bases from J, the junction kept 6 bases outside the gene matches. This CDR3 is CASLGGIPDTQYF. In DNA form, the CDR3 reads TGTGCCAGCCTCGGGGGGATACCAGATACGCAGTATTTT.

This clonotype showed up just a few times. The chain's CDR3 is CASSLDLAANEQFF. The CDR3 DNA reads as TGTGCCAGCAGCTTAGATCTAGCCGCCAATGAGCAGTTCTTC. V and J are TRBV11-3 and TRBJ2-1, with D possibly TRBD2 on 5 matching bases. CDR1 SGHNT and CDR2 YENEEA come from the germline V gene. This CDR3 spans 14 amino acids. V lost 0 bases and J lost 6, with 9 bases in between.

As regards this clonotype: A much larger clone lies a single base off, so this may be a read error. This chain connects TRBV29-1 to TRBJ2-1, with D possibly TRBD2 on 6 matching bases. Per the germline V gene, CDR1 is SQVTM and CDR2 is ANQGSEA. The V end lost 6 bases, the J end lost 9 bases, and 12 bases lay between the germline ends. The length of the CDR3 is 11 residues. The CDR3 here is CSVIADREQFF. The CDR3 DNA sequence: TGCAGCGTCATAGCGGACCGTGAGCAGTTCTTC.

This clonotype was seen more than once but under ten times. The chain has TRBV6-6 and TRBJ2-7; tentatively, D is TRBD2 (5 bases). Germline assignment: CDR1 MNHNY and CDR2 SVGAGI (reference sequence). The CDR3 has 13 residues. V was cut by 6 bases and J by 7 bases, with 16 bases left in between. CDR3 region: CASRLGEAGEQYF. CDR3 coding DNA: TGTGCCAGCAGATTGGGAGAGGCCGGAGAGCAGTACTTC.

About this clonotype: A read error is possible here, since a much larger clone lies one base away. V usage is TRBV10-3 and J usage is TRBJ1-2, with a tentative D call TRBD1 (5 bases). The CDR3 loop spans 12 amino acids. The ends were cut back, 6 bases at V and 4 bases at J, with 9 bases in the middle. In germline, CDR1 is ENHRY, CDR2 SYGVKD. The CDR3 reads CAIRGVAYGYTF. CDR3 nucleotide sequence: TGTGCCATCAGGGGGGTAGCCTATGGCTACACCTTC.

The chain has TRBV29-1 and TRBJ1-1; 10 bases are a match to TRBD1. Germline CDR1 SQVTM, CDR2 ANQGSEA. Trimming at V came to 6 bases and at J to 4 bases, leaving 8 bases not matched to a gene. The CDR3 consists of 14 residues. Here the CDR3 reads CSVALGDRGTEAFF. The CDR3 nucleotides read TGCAGCGTGGCCTTAGGGGACAGGGGCACTGAAGCTTTCTTT. Using reference TRBV29-1 and TRBJ1-1 for the parts outside the CDR3, the full variable domain is SAVISQKPSRDICQRGTSLTIQCQVDSQVTMMFWYRQQPGQSLTLIATANQGSEATYESGFVIDKFPISRPNLTFSTLTVSNMSPEDSSIYLCSVALGDRGTEAFFGQGTRLTVV.

Worth noting for this clonotype: One end of the junction varies from germline; a read error may be responsible. This chain uses TRBV20-1 with TRBJ2-3; 10 bases agree with TRBD1. Germline values: CDR1 DFQATT, CDR2 SNEGSKA (reference sequence). This CDR3 has 15 amino acids. The CDR3 loop reads CSARRGQGLTDAQYF. In nucleotides, the CDR3 is TGCAGTGCTAGAAGGGGACAGGGGCTCACAGATGCGCAGTATTTT.

This clonotype was seen ten or more times. The V gene is TRBV5-1, the J gene TRBJ2-5; 7 bases agree with TRBD2. Germline V gene sequence: CDR1 SGHRS, CDR2 YFSETQ. The trim removed 4 bases at V and 2 bases at J, leaving 8 bases unmatched. This CDR3 comprises 15 residues. CDR3 DNA sequence: TGCGCCAGCAGCCCCCAAACTAGCGCTCAAGAGACCCAGTACTTC. As protein: CASSPQTSAQETQYF.

As to this clonotype: One end of the junction fails to match germline, which may point to a read error. The chain uses TRBV5-1 and TRBJ1-1, with TRBD1 identical over 10 bases. The CDR3 totals 14 residues. Germline assignment: CDR1 SGHRS and CDR2 YFSETQ. The CDR3 DNA sequence: TGCGCCAGCAGCCCAGGGACAGGGGCAACTGGAGCTTTCTTT. Translation: CASSPGTGATGAFF.

This chain uses TRBV4-3 with TRBJ1-2, with a possible D match to TRBD1 (5 bases). Trimming stripped 0 bases from V and 4 bases from J, with 12 bases between. In germline, CDR1 is LGHNA, CDR2 YSLEER. This CDR3 has 15 residues. CDR3 in amino acids: CASSQEFQGSYGYTF. CDR3 nucleotides: TGCGCCAGCAGCCAAGAGTTTCAGGGTAGCTATGGCTACACCTTC.

This clonotype was seen only a few times. V and J are TRBV6-2 or TRBV6-3 and TRBJ1-5; D remains unclear. Germline CDR1 MNHEY, CDR2 SVGEGT. V shed 2 bases and J shed 4 bases, with 6 bases lying between them. This CDR3 region has 13 residues. CDR3 sequence: CASSYELNQPQHF. Written as DNA, the CDR3 is TGTGCCAGCAGTTACGAGCTAAATCAGCCCCAGCATTTT.

This clonotype was seen many times. The chain has TRBV7-8 and TRBJ2-5; D gene uncertain. The CDR3 is made up of 11 amino acids. The germline V gene has CDR1 SGHVS and CDR2 FQNEAQ. V gave up 3 bases and J gave up 11 bases, with 10 bases separating them. CDR3 nucleotide sequence: TGTGCCAGCAGCTTCGACGCGGAGCAGTACTTC. Translated: CASSFDAEQYF. The whole variable domain, filled in from reference TRBV7-8 and TRBJ2-5, reads GAGVSQSPRYKVAKRGQDVALRCDPISGHVSLFWYQQALGQGPEFLTYFQNEAQLDKSGLPSDRFFAERPEGSVSTLKIQRTQQEDSAVYLCASSFDAEQYFGPGTRLLVL.

The rearrangement joins TRBV2 to TRBJ2-2, with 7 bases aligning to TRBD1. The ends lost 2 bases at V and 7 bases at J; junction bases unmatched: 4. CDR1 is SNHLY, CDR2 FYNNEI, per germline. The CDR3 has 14 amino acids. Here the CDR3 reads CASSELRTGGELFF. CDR3 DNA: TGTGCCAGCAGTGAACTACGGACAGGCGGGGAGCTGTTTTTT.

This clonotype was detected many times. This chain connects TRBV12-3 or TRBV12-4 to TRBJ1-2; D is unresolved. The V and J ends lost 4 bases and 5 bases respectively, with 5 bases between them. The CDR3 covers 11 residues. CDR3 sequence: CASSSSYGYTF. The CDR3 bases are TGTGCCAGCAGTTCTAGTTATGGCTACACCTTC.

V gene TRBV6-5 combines with J gene TRBJ2-7; no definite D call. Germline values: CDR1 MNHEY, CDR2 SVGAGI. V was pared by 2 bases and J by 2 bases, with 7 bases between. The CDR3 is 13 amino acids. CDR3 loop: CASSYELTYEQYF. The CDR3 DNA sequence: TGTGCCAGCAGTTACGAACTAACCTACGAGCAGTACTTC.

This clonotype was recorded only once. The junction differs from germline at one of its ends, possibly a read error. The chain combines TRBV4-3 with TRBJ1-1; D gene uncertain. Germline V gives CDR1 LGHNA, CDR2 YSLEER. The CDR3 is made up of 13 amino acids. The CDR3 bases are TGCGCCCGCAGCCAAGAGAGGAACACTGAAGCTTTCTTT. This sequence encodes CARSQERNTEAFF.